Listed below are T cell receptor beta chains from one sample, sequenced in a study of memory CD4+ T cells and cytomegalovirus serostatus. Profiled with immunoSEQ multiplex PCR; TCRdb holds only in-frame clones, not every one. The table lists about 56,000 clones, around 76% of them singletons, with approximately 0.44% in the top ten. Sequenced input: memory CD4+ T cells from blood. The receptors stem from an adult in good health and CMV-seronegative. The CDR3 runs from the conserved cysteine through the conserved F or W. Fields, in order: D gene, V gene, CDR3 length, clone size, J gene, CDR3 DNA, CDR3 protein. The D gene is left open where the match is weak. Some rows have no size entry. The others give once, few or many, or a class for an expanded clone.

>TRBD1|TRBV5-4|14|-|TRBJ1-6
TGTGCCAGCAGCTTGACAGGGGGAAGATCACCCCTCCACTTT
CASSLTGGRSPLHF
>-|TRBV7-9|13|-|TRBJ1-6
TGTGCCAGCAGCCCTCCCGCGCATAACACCCTCCACTTT
CASSPPAHNTLHF
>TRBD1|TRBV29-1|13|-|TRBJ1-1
TGCAGCGCATCGACAGGGTCGAGCACTGAAGCTTTCTTT
CSASTGSSTEAFF
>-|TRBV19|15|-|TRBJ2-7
TGTGCCAGTAGTATCCTGGACAGCGACTCCTACGAGCAGTACTTC
CASSILDSDSYEQYF
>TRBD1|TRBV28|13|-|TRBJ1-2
TGTGCCAGCAGTGCAGGGGGTCTCTATGGCTACACCTTC
CASSAGGLYGYTF
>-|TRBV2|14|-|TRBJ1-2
TGTGCCAGCAGTGATAGGACATCAAGGGACGGCTACACCTTC
CASSDRTSRDGYTF
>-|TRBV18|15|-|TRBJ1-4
TGTGCCAGCTCACCTAGGACGGAGCTTAATGAAAAACTGTTTTTT
CASSPRTELNEKLFF
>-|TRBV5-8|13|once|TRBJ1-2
TGTGCCAGCAGCTTCGACAGGACCTATGGCTACACCTTC
CASSFDRTYGYTF
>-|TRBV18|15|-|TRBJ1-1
TGTGCCAGCTCACCCGACCGACAGCCGAACACTGAAGCTTTCTTT
CASSPDRQPNTEAFF
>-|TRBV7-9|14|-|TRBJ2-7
TGTGCCAGCAGCTTGGGAAAGGCTTCCTACGAGCAGTACTTC
CASSLGKASYEQYF
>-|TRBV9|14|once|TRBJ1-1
TGTGCCAGCAGCGTTCAGGCATCGAACACTGAAGCTTTCTTT
CASSVQASNTEAFF
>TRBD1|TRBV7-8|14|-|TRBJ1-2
TGTGCCAGCAGCAAGCCGGGACAGGGGTATGGCTACACCTTC
CASSKPGQGYGYTF
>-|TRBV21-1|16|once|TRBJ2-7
TGTGCCAGCAACCACATTGACAGGACCTTCTCCTACGAGCAGTACTTC
CASNHIDRTFSYEQYF
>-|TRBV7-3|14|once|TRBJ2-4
TGTGCCAGCAGCGACGACCCCCTGGGGAACATTCAGTACTTC
CASSDDPLGNIQYF
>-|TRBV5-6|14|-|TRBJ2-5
TGTGCCAGCAGCTTGGAAAGGGGGGGAGAGACCCAGTACTTC
CASSLERGGETQYF
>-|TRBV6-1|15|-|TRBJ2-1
TGTGCCAGCAGTGAATCGGGGAACCTCCCATGGGAGCAGTTCTTC
CASSESGNLPWEQFF
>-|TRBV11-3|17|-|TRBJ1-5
TGTGCCAGCAGCTTAGATCGAGGAATTCCGAGCAATCAGCCCCAGCATTTT
CASSLDRGIPSNQPQHF
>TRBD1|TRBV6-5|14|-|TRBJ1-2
TGTGCCAGCAGAACAGGGGGCATCGCGGGGGGCTACACCTTC
CASRTGGIAGGYTF
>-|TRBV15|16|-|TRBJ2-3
TGTGCCACCAGCAGATCTAGTTCATCTAGCACAGATACGCAGTATTTT
CATSRSSSSSTDTQYF
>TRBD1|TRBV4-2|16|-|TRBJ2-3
TGTGCCAGCAGCCAGTCCGGGACAGGGGTCACAGATACGCAGTATTTT
CASSQSGTGVTDTQYF
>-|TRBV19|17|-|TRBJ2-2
TGTGCCAGTAGTCCTCGTTACCAGGGGATTTCTACCGGGGAGCTGTTTTTT
CASSPRYQGISTGELFF
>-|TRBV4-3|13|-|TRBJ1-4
TGCGCCAGCAGTCGACAGAGTAGGGAAAAACTGTTTTTT
CASSRQSREKLFF
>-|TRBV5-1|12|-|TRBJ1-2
TGCGCCAGCAGCGATCAGGGAGATGGCTACACCTTC
CASSDQGDGYTF
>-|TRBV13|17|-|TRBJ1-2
TGTGCCAGCAGCTTATACGACCGACAAAGGAGTCCCTATGGCTACACCTTC
CASSLYDRQRSPYGYTF
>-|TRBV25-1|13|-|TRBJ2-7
TGTGCCAGCAAAAACGGCGGGGCAGTCGAGCAGTACTTC
CASKNGGAVEQYF
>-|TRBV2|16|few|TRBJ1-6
TGTGCCAGCAGTGAAGACGTGGCAGGGGCTAATTCACCCCTCCACTTT
CASSEDVAGANSPLHF
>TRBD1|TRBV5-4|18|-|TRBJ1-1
TGTGCCAGCAGTGTTGGTCTGGGGACAGGGTCAGGGAGGGCTGAAGCTTTCTTT
CASSVGLGTGSGRAEAFF
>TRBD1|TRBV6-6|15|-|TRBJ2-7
TGTGCCAGCAGCCCCGGGACAGTCTCAATCTACGAGCAGTACTTC
CASSPGTVSIYEQYF
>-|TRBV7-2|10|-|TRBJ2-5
TGTGCCAGCAAGGGGGAGACCCAGTACTTC
CASKGETQYF
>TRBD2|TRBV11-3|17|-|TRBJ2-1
TGTGCCAGCAGCCTCCTAGCGGGGACGAGCTCCTACAATGAGCAGTTCTTC
CASSLLAGTSSYNEQFF
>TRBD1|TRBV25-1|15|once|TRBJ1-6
TGTGCCAGCAGTACCCAGGGGGTCTATAATTCACCCCTCCACTTT
CASSTQGVYNSPLHF
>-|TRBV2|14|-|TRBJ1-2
TGTGCCAGCAAAGTTCAAGGGACCAACTATGGCTACACCTTC
CASKVQGTNYGYTF
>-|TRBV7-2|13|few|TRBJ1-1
TGTGCCAGCAGCTTTGGACAGAAACTTGAAGCTTTCTTT
CASSFGQKLEAFF